This TCR beta chain was found in a study of T cells in women clearing cervical HPV infection. Findings and limits, study-wide: Timing of associations relative to infection is unclear; T-cell subsets were not isolated. Each sample's T-cell count was unknown, possibly confounding richness.

Average input was around 1,200 ng genomic DNA for immunoSEQ TCR beta CDR3 amplification. The table came from immunoSEQ multiplex PCR; TCRdb's copy has only in-frame clones and leaves some out. The listing records 20,000 to 25,000 clones. The CDR3 extends over 15 amino acids. CDR1 and CDR2 (germline): MNHEY, SVGEGT. About this clone: Its antigen remains unknown. From the germline J gene comes the end of the CDR3, since the read stops 3 residues before it.

This chain uses TRBV6-2 or TRBV6-3 with TRBJ2-2, with TRBD2 as a possible D gene (5 bases). Material for sequencing was blood buffy coat. This clonotype originated in a woman between 18 and 75 years old with a cervical HPV16 infection that either progressed to CIN3+ or cleared (not recorded which). The CDR3 DNA, read in part, is TGTGCCAGCAGTTCGGGGTCGGGAACTAATGAAAAG. It yields the protein CASSSGSGTNEK. The whole CDR3 reads CASSSGSGTNEKLFF.